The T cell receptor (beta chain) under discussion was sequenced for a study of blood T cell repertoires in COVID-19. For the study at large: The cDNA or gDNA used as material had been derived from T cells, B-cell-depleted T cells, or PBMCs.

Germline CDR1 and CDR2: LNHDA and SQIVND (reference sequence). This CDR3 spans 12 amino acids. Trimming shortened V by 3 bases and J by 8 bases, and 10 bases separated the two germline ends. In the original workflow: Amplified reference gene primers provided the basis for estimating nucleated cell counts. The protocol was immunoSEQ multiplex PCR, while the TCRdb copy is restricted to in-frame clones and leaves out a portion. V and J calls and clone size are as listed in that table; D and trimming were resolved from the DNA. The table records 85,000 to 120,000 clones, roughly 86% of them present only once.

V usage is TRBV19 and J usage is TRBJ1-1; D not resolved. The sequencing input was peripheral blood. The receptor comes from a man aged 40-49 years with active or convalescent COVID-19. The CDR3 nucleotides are TGTGCCAGTAGTATGGGGAGGGAAGAAGCTTTCTTT. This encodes CASSMGREEAFF.